This is a list of T cell receptor beta chains from one sample in a study of CD8 T cells in Susac syndrome. One entry per CDR3 protein results from TCRdb running MiXCR on the immunoSEQ multiplex PCR reads. The data show 130,000 to 150,000 distinct CDR3 sequences, nearly 95% seen once. The sequenced material came from CD8+ T cells from PBMCs. All receptors derive from a human donor in good health. CDR3s include the opening cysteine and the closing phenylalanine or tryptophan. A D gene is named only where the DNA matches it firmly. Some rows mark clone size as missing; the rest say once, few, many or name a class of expanded clone.

clone_size | j_call | d_call | v_call | cdr3_length | cdr3_aa | cdr3_nt
. | TRBJ1-1 | . | TRBV7-9 | 16 | CASSLYGGSWNTEAFF | TGTGCCAGCAGCTTATATGGGGGCTCATGGAACACTGAAGCTTTCTTT
. | TRBJ2-3 | . | TRBV12-3/TRBV12-4 | 17 | CASSPPVRTERADTQYF | TGTGCCAGCAGCCCCCCGGTTCGGACCGAGAGGGCAGATACGCAGTATTTT
. | TRBJ1-2 | TRBD1 | TRBV3-1 | 15 | CASSQEQGAFYGYTF | TGTGCCAGCAGCCAAGAACAGGGGGCATTCTATGGCTACACCTTC
. | TRBJ1-5 | . | TRBV4-3 | 16 | CASSQDWQLSGAPQHF | TGCGCCAGCAGCCAAGATTGGCAATTATCTGGGGCTCCCCAGCATTTT
. | TRBJ1-5 | TRBD1 | TRBV27 | 15 | CASSPRQGSHQPQHF | TGTGCCAGCAGTCCCCGACAGGGGTCACATCAGCCCCAGCATTTT
. | TRBJ1-1 | TRBD1 | TRBV29-1 | 13 | CSVEDRVHTEASF | TGCAGCGTGGAGGACAGGGTACACACTGAAGCTTCCTTT
once | TRBJ2-7 | . | TRBV27 | 14 | CASSLNPSSYEQYF | TGTGCCAGCAGTCTAAACCCGAGCTCCTACGAGCAGTACTTC
. | TRBJ1-2 | . | TRBV28 | 13 | CASSFGGDDGYTF | TGTGCCAGCAGTTTCGGGGGCGACGATGGCTACACCTTC
. | TRBJ2-3 | TRBD2 | TRBV15 | 16 | CATSRATAGASDTQYF | TGTGCCACCAGCAGAGCAACAGCGGGAGCTTCGGATACGCAGTATTTT
. | TRBJ2-7 | TRBD2 | TRBV28 | 14 | CASSFGGRSDEQYF | TGTGCCAGCAGTTTCGGCGGGAGGTCGGACGAGCAGTACTTC
. | TRBJ1-1 | . | TRBV29-1 | 11 | CSVFLNTEVFF | TGCAGCGTATTCCTGAACACTGAAGTTTTCTTT
once | TRBJ2-1 | . | TRBV2 | 11 | CASLDYNEQFF | TGTGCCAGCTTGGACTACAATGAGCAGTTCTTC
. | TRBJ2-3 | . | TRBV7-8 | 16 | CASSLGYTASTDTQYF | TGTGCCAGCAGCTTAGGGTATACCGCTAGCACAGATACGCAGTATTTT
. | TRBJ2-5 | . | TRBV20-1 | 14 | CSASTAQDGETQYF | TGCAGTGCTTCGACAGCCCAAGACGGGGAGACCCAGTACTTC
once | TRBJ1-5 | . | TRBV4-3 | 15 | CASSPDTGSNQPQHF | TGCGCCAGCAGCCCGGATACGGGAAGCAATCAGCCCCAGCATTTT
. | TRBJ2-1 | . | TRBV7-2 | 12 | CASSLLSGEQFF | TGTGCCAGCAGCTTGTTGTCAGGAGAGCAGTTCTTC
. | TRBJ2-3 | . | TRBV14 | 15 | CASSQGQFSTDTQYF | TGTGCCAGCAGCCAAGGGCAGTTTAGCACAGATACGCAGTATTTT
. | TRBJ2-3 | TRBD2 | TRBV3-1 | 17 | CASSKKAGLAGVDTQYF | TGTGCCAGCAGCAAAAAGGCGGGACTAGCGGGAGTGGATACGCAGTATTTT
once | TRBJ2-1 | TRBD2 | TRBV4-3 | 21 | CASSQDVLSPGTSGIKSEQFF | TGCGCCAGCAGCCAAGACGTTCTCTCTCCTGGGACTAGCGGGATAAAGAGTGAGCAGTTCTTC
once | TRBJ2-5 | . | TRBV29-1 | 15 | CSTLGGSGIQETQYF | TGCAGCACCCTGGGGGGTAGCGGTATCCAAGAGACCCAGTACTTC
. | TRBJ2-5 | . | TRBV11-2 | 13 | CASSPGVEETQYF | TGTGCCAGCAGCCCCGGTGTTGAAGAGACCCAGTACTTC
. | TRBJ2-3 | TRBD2 | TRBV9 | 16 | CASSAGTSGSTDTQYF | TGTGCCAGCAGCGCTGGGACTAGCGGAAGCACAGATACGCAGTATTTT
. | TRBJ1-1 | . | TRBV27 | 14 | CASSSMDALAEAFF | TGTGCCAGCAGTTCCATGGACGCTCTCGCTGAAGCTTTCTTT
. | TRBJ2-7 | . | TRBV9 | 15 | CASSPGASHSYEQYF | TGTGCCAGCAGCCCCGGTGCTAGCCACTCCTACGAGCAGTACTTC